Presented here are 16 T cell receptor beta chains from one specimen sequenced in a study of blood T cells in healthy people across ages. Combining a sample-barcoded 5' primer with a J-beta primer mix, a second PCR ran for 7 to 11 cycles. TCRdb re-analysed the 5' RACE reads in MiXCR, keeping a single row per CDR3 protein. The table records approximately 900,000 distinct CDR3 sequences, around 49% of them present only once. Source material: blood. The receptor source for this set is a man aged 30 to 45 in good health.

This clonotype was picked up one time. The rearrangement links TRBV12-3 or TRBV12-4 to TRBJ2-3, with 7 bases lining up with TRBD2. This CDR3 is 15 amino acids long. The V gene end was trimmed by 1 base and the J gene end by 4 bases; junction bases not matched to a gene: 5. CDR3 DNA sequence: TGTGCCAGCAGTTTAGGGCCGGGGAGGGCAGATACGCAGTATTTT. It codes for CASSLGPGRADTQYF.

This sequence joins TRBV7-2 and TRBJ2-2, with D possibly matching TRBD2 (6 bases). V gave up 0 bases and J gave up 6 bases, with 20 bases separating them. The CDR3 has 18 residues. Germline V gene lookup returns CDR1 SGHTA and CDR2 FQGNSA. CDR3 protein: CASSLANRGMVHAGELFF. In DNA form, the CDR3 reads TGTGCCAGCAGCTTAGCGAATCGGGGGATGGTGCACGCCGGGGAGCTGTTTTTT.

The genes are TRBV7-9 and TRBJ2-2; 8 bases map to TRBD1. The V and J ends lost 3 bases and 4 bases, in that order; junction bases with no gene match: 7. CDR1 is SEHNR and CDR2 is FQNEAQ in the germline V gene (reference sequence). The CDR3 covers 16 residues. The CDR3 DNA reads TGTGCCAGCAGCTTTCAGGGGGCACGGGCCACCGGGGAGCTGTTTTTT. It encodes CASSFQGARATGELFF.

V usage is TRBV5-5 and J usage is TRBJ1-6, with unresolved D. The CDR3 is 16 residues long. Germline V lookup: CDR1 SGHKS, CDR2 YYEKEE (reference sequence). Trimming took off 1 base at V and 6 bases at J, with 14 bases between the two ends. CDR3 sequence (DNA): TGTGCCAGCAGCTTGAGTTCAAGGGTTCTTAATTCACCCCTCCACTTT. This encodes CASSLSSRVLNSPLHF.

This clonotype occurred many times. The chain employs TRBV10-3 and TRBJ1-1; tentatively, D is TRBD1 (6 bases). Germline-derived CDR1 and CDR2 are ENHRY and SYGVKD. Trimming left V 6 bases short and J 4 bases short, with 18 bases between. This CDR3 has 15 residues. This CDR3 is CAIRGGTGIGTEAFF. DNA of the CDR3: TGTGCCATCAGGGGGGGTACAGGGATCGGCACTGAAGCTTTCTTT.

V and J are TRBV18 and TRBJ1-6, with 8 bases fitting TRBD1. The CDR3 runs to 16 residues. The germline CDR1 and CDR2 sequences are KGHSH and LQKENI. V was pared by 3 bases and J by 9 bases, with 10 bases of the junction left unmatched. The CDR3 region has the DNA TGTGCCAGCTCACCTTCGGACAGGGAAATGAGTTCACCCCTCCACTTT. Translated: CASSPSDREMSSPLHF.

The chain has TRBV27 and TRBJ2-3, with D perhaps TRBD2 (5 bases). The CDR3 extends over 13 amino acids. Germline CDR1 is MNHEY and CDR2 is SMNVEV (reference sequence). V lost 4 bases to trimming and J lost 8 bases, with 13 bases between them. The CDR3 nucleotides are TGTGCCAGCAGTTCTAGGGTGGGGAGTACGCAGTATTTT. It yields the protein CASSSRVGSTQYF.

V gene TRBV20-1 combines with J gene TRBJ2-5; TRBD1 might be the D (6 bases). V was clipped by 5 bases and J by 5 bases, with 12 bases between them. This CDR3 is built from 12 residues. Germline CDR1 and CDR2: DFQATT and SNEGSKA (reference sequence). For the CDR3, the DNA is TGCAGTGCTCCCGGGACATGGGAGACCCAGTACTTC. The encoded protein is CSAPGTWETQYF.

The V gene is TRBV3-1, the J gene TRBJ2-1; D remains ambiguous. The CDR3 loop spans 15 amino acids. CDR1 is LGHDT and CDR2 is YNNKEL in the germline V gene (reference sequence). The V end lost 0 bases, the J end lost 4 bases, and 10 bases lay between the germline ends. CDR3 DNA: TGTGCCAGCAGCCAAGACGGGTTCCCTTACAATGAGCAGTTCTTC. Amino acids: CASSQDGFPYNEQFF.

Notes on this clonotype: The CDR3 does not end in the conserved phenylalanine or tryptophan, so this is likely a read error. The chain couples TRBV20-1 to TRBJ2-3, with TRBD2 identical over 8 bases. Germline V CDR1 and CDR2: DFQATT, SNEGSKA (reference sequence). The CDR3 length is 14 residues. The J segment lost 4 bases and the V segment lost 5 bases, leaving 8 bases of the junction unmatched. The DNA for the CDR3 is TGCAGTGCTCCGGGACTAGGGGAAGCAGATACGCAGTATTAT. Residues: CSAPGLGEADTQYY.

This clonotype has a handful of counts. In DNA form, the CDR3 reads TGTGCCAGCAGTCGACCGGGACTAGTCACAAATGAGCAGTTCTTC. It yields the protein CASSRPGLVTNEQFF. This chain joins TRBV12-3 or TRBV12-4 and TRBJ2-1, with 8 bases matching TRBD2. J lost 7 bases, V lost 5 bases, and 10 bases had no gene match. The CDR3 consists of 15 residues.

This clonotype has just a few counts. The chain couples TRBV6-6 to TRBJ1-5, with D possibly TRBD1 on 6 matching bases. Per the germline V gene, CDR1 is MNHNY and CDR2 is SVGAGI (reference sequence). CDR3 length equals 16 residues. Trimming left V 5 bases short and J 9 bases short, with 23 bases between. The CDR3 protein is CASSQEQGGLRSPQHF. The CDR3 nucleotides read TGTGCCAGCAGTCAGGAACAGGGCGGTTTACGGTCGCCCCAGCATTTT.

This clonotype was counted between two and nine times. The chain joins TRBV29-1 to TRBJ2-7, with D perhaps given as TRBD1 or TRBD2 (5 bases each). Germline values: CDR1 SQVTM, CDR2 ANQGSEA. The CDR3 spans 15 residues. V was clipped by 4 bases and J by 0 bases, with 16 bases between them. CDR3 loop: CSVAYPGPISYEQYF. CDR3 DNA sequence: TGCAGCGTTGCATATCCGGGACCTATCTCCTACGAGCAGTACTTC.

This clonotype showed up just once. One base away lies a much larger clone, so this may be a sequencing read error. The CDR3, as DNA: TGCGCCAGCAGTGACGGGGGGGCGTACTGTGGCTACACCTTC. This gives the protein CASSDGGAYCGYTF. V is TRBV10-2 and J is TRBJ1-2, with D tentatively TRBD1 (6 bases). Germline CDR1 WSHSY, CDR2 SAAADI. The CDR3 covers 14 residues. Trimming took 3 bases from V and 7 from J, leaving 15 bases between them.

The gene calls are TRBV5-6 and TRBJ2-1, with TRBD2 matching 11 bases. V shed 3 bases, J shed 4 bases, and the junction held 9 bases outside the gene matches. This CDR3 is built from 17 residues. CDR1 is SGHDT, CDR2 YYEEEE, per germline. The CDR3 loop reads CASSWLAGGPAYNEQFF. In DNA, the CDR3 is TGTGCCAGCAGCTGGCTAGCGGGGGGTCCTGCGTACAATGAGCAGTTCTTC. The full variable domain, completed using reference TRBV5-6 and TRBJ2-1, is DAGVTQSPTHLIKTRGQQVTLRCSPKSGHDTVSWYQQALGQGPQFIFQYYEEEERQRGNFPDRFSGHQFPNYSSELNVNALLLGDSALYLCASSWLAGGPAYNEQFFGPGTRLTVL.

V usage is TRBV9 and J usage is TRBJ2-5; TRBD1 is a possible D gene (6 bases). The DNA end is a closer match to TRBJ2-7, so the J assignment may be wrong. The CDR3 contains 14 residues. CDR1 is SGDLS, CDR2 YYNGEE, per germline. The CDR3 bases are TGTGCCAGCAGCGTGGACAGCCGGCCCTACGAGCAGTACTTC. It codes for CASSVDSRPYEQYF.